Described below is a single T cell receptor beta chain sequence and its context. This clonotype was found a few times. There is no known antigen for this receptor. Base qualities were left out, and no much larger clone turns up one base away. These data are taken from a study of identical twins (TCRdb year 2016). Regarding the study in general: The study deep-sequenced TCR alpha and beta repertoires from monozygotic twins, unrelated adults of various ages and cord blood to test whether fetal clonotypes persist. Replicate twin experiments were performed at different times using different library preparation protocols to rule out contamination. The investigation overall reported the following: In beta out-of-frame sequences, excess twin sharing was weaker, because having fewer shared sequences lowered the signal-to-noise ratio. Abundant cord blood beta clonotypes had fewer insertions, young adult naive repertoires showed a similar but weaker trend, and memory repertoires showed no such trend. Compared with coincidental sharing between unrelated individuals, an excess of low generation-probability sequences was observed among out-of-frame TCR alpha sequences shared between twins. In monozygotic twins, out-of-frame TCR alpha sharing was systematically underestimated by recombination models, although the models agreed with sharing between unrelated individuals. Because the same donors could not be followed over many years, conclusions were based on cross-sectional statistical analysis. Zero-insertion analyses could be partly confounded by invariant T cells such as MAIT and iNKT, although diverse VJ usage argued against such confounding for most clonotypes.

CDR1 and CDR2 are read off the germline V gene as ENHRY and SYGVKD. From its cysteine to its phenylalanine, the CDR3 spans 13 amino acids. CDR3 DNA is the only sequence kept; it has 39 bases, read in frame from the first base. Trimming at the junction amounts to 0 bases on V and 4 bases on J, and the germline ends lie 4 bases apart. Receptor libraries were prepared by 5' RACE. The data were produced on an Illumina HiSeq 2000. Template switching introduced a universal primer binding site; the final cDNA contained a unique molecular identifier, enabling accurate counting of TCR cDNA molecules. Specific primers in the conserved constant-segment region were used to synthesize first-strand cDNA for TCR alpha and beta chains. To control for contamination, each cDNA library was double barcoded with a SMART-Mk sample barcode plus Illumina barcodes. TruSeq adapter sequences along with Illumina sample barcodes were introduced in two successive PCR steps. The Illumina HiSeq platform was used with custom primers to sequence TCR alpha and beta cDNA libraries. Turning to the authors' computational methods: MiGEC was used to process raw reads and extract unique molecular identifiers, and MiXCR was used to find CDR3 positions. For each individual, recombination models were inferred using an EM algorithm with the repgenHMM and IGoR tools. Shared clonotypes were analyzed with the tcR package in R, and sharing was normalized by the product of cloneset sizes. To study raw recombination free of thymic and clonal selection effects, out-of-frame nonproductive sequences were analyzed. TCRdb reprocessed the public reads (quality trimming at Q25 with fastp, clone calling with MiXCR) and kept in-frame beta chains. Every entry covers one CDR3 protein and lists the most common genes and DNA from its rows. The V and J calls reflect TCRdb's pipeline rather than the authors' work. In this sample the table shows under 300,000 distinct CDR3 sequences, roughly 13% of which occur a single time. The ten top clones hold roughly 4% of the sample.

Only healthy Caucasian donors were included. Three pairs of female monozygotic twins, all aged roughly 18 to 29 years, were included in the twin cohort. Miltenyi CD45RO+ enrichment and human naive T-cell isolation kits were used to isolate memory (CD45RO+) and naive T cells from PBMC. Separately, the same data were catalogued under a study of yellow fever vaccine responses in identical twins. From the second report: According to the authors, in identical twins the way T cells responded to vaccination appeared partly convergent and partly personalized. The study precisely tracked vaccine-responding T cell clones in identical twins.

The rearrangement joined TRBV10-3 to TRBJ1-5; too little of a D gene remains to name it. This TCR came from a woman aged 18-29 years in good health. The specimen sequenced was memory (CD45RO+) T cells sorted from blood. The sample's cell subset or site label is to be understood as: CD45RO+ enriched T cells. The nucleotide sequence is given as TGTGCCATCAGTGAGTCAGTTAATCAGCCCCAGCATTTT. The encoded protein is CAISESVNQPQHF.